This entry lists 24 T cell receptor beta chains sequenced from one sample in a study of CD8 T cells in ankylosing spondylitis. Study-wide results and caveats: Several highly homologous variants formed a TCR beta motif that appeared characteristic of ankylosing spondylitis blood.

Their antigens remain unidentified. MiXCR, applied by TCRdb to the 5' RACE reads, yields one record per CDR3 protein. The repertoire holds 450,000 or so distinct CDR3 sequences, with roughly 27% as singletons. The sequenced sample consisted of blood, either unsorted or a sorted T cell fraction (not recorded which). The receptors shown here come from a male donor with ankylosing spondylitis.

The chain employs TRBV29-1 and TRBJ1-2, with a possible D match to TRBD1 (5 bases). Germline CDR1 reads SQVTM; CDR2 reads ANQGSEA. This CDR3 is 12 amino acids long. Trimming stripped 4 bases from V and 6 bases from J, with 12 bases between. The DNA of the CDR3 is TGCAGCGTTGCCAAGGGGATCGATGGCTACACCTTC. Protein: CSVAKGIDGYTF.

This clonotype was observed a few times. The chain's CDR3 is CATTGRRTDTQYF. The CDR3, as DNA: TGTGCTACGACGGGGAGGAGGACAGATACGCAGTATTTT. The genes are TRBV19 and TRBJ2-3; a possible D gene is TRBD2 (6 bases). This CDR3 is built from 13 residues. Germline-derived CDR1 and CDR2 are LNHDA and SQIVND (reference sequence). Supplemented by reference TRBV19 and TRBJ2-3, the full variable domain reads DGGITQSPKYLFRKEGQNVTLSCEQNLNHDAMYWYRQDPGQGLRLIYYSQIVNDFQKGDIAEGYSVSREKKESFPLTVTSAQKNPTAFYLCATTGRRTDTQYFGPGTRLTVL.

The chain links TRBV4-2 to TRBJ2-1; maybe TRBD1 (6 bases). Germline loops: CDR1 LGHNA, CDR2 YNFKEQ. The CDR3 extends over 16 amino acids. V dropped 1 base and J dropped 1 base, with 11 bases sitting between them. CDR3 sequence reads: CASSQVQQGSYNEQFF. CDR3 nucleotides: TGTGCCAGCAGCCAAGTCCAACAGGGATCCTACAATGAGCAGTTCTTC.

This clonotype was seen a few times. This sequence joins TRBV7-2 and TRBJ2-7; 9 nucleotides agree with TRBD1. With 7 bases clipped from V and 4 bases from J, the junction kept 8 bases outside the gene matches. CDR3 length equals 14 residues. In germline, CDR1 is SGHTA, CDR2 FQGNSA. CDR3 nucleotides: TGTGCCAGCATCCCACAGGGGGCCTCGTACGAGCAGTACTTC. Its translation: CASIPQGASYEQYF.

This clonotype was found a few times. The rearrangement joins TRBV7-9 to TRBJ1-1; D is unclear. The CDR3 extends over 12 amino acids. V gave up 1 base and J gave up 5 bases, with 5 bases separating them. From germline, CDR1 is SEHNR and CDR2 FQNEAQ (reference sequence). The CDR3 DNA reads TGTGCCAGCAGCTTAGAGGTTACTGAAGCTTTCTTT. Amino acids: CASSLEVTEAFF. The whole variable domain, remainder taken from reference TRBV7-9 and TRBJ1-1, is DTGVSQNPRHKITKRGQNVTFRCDPISEHNRLYWYRQTLGQGPEFLTYFQNEAQLEKSRLLSDRFSAERPKGSFSTLEIQRTEQGDSAMYLCASSLEVTEAFFGQGTRLTVV.

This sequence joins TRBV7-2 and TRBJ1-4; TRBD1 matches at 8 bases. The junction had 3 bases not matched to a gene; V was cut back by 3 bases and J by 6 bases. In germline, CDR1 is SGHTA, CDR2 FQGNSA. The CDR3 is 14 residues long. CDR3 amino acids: CASSFGQGDEKLFF. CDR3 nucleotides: TGTGCCAGCAGCTTTGGACAGGGCGATGAAAAACTGTTTTTT.

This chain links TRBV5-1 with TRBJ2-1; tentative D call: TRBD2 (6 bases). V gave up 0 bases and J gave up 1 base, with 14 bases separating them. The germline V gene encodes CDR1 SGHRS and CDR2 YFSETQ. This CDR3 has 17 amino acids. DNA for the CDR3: TGCGCCAGCAGCTTGGCCTCGAGCGGGCAGTCCTACAATGAGCAGTTCTTC. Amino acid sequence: CASSLASSGQSYNEQFF. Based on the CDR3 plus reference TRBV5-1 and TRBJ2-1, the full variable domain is KAGVTQTPRYLIKTRGQQVTLSCSPISGHRSVSWYQQTPGQGLQFLFEYFSETQRNKGNFPGRFSGRQFSNSRSEMNVSTLELGDSALYLCASSLASSGQSYNEQFFGPGTRLTVL.

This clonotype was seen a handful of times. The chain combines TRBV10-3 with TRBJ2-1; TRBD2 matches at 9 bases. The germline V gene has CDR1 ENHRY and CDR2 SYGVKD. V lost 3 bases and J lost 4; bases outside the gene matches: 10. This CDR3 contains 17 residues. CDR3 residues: CAISDPTSGPSYNEQFF. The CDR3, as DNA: TGTGCCATCAGTGACCCCACTAGCGGGCCTTCTTACAATGAGCAGTTCTTC.

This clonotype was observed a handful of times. DNA of the CDR3: TGTGCCAGCAGTTTTTTTAGCGCGGAGCCCCAGCATTTT. It is translated as CASSFFSAEPQHF. J is TRBJ1-5 and V is TRBV6-5, with unresolved D. Germline-derived CDR1 and CDR2 are MNHEY and SVGAGI. This CDR3 is 13 amino acids long. V lost 4 bases and J 8 bases, leaving 12 bases between the germline ends.

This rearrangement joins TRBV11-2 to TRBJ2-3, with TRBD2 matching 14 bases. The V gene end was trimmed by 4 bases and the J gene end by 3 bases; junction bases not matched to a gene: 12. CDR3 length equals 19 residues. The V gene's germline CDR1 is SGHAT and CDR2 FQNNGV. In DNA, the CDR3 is TGTGCCAGCAGCTCCACCGGGACTAGCGGGAGTTTCAGAACAGATACGCAGTATTTT. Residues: CASSSTGTSGSFRTDTQYF. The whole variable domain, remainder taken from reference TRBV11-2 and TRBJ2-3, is EAGVAQSPRYKIIEKRQSVAFWCNPISGHATLYWYQQILGQGPKLLIQFQNNGVVDDSQLPKDRFSAERLKGVDSTLKIQPAKLEDSAVYLCASSSTGTSGSFRTDTQYFGPGTRLTVL.

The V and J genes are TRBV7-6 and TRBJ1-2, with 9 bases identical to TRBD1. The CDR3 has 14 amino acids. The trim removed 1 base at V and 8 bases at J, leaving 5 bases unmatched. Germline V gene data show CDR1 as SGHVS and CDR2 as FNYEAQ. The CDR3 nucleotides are TGTGCCAGCAGCTTAGGGCCGACAGGGGGAGGCTACACCTTC. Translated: CASSLGPTGGGYTF.

The CDR3 DNA follows: TGTGCCAGCAGCTTTAGTTCTTTTGGAAACACCATATATTTT. It is translated as CASSFSSFGNTIYF. The V and J genes are TRBV7-9 and TRBJ1-3; D is unresolved. This CDR3 region has 14 residues. The ends were cut back, 3 bases at V and 3 bases at J, with 9 bases in the middle. CDR1 is SEHNR and CDR2 is FQNEAQ in the germline V gene (reference sequence).

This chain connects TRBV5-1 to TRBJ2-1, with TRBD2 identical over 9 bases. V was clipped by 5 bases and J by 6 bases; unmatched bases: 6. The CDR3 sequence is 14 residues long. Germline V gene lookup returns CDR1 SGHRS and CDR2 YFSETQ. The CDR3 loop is CASSWASGTNEQFF. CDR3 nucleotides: TGCGCCAGCAGTTGGGCTAGCGGGACCAATGAGCAGTTCTTC.

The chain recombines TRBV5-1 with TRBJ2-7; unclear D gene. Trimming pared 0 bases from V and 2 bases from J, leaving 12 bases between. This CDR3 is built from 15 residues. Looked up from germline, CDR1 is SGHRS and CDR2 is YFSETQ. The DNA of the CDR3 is TGCGCCAGCAGCTTGGCCCCGAGTCAGGCCTACGAGCAGTACTTC. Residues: CASSLAPSQAYEQYF. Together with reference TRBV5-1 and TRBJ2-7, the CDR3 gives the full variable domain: KAGVTQTPRYLIKTRGQQVTLSCSPISGHRSVSWYQQTPGQGLQFLFEYFSETQRNKGNFPGRFSGRQFSNSRSEMNVSTLELGDSALYLCASSLAPSQAYEQYFGPGTRLTVT.

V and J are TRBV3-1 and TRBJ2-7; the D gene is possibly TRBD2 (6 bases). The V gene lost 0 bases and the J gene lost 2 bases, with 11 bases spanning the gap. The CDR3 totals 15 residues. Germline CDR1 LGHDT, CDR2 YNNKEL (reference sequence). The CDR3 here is CASSQDLSGAYEQYF. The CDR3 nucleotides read TGTGCCAGCAGCCAAGATTTGTCGGGGGCCTACGAGCAGTACTTC.

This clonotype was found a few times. The DNA for the CDR3 is TGTGCCAGCAGTGAAGCCCACAGGTACGGCACTGAAGCTTTCTTT. It translates to CASSEAHRYGTEAFF. The chain uses TRBV6-1 and TRBJ1-1, with a weak D call TRBD1 (5 bases). The CDR3 extends over 15 amino acids. Germline V CDR1 and CDR2: MNHNS, SASEGT. V was cut by 0 bases and J by 4 bases, with 12 bases left in between.

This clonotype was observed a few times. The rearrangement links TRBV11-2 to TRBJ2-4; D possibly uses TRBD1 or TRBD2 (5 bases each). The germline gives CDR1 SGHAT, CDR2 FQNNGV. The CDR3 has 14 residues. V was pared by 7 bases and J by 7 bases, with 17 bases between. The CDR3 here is CASMLSGTANIQYF. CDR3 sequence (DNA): TGTGCCAGCATGCTGTCGGGGACGGCGAACATTCAGTACTTC.

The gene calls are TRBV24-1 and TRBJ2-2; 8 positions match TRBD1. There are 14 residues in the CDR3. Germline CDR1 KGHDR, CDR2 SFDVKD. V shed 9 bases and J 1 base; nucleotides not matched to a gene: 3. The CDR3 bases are TGTGCCACCGAAGGACAGGGGAACACCGGGGAGCTGTTTTTT. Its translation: CATEGQGNTGELFF.

In DNA, the CDR3 is TGTGCCAGCAGCTTATTGGGGCAGAGCTCCTACGAGCAGTACGTC. It encodes CASSLLGQSSYEQYV. The chain employs TRBV7-2 and TRBJ2-7, with a possible D match to TRBD1 (5 bases). Germline values: CDR1 SGHTA, CDR2 FQGNSA. The CDR3 has 15 amino acids. Trimming took 2 bases from V and 0 from J, leaving 11 bases between them.

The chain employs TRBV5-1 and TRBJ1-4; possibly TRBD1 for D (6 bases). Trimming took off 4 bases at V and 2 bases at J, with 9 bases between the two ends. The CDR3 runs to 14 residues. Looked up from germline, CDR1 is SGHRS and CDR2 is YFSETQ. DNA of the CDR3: TGCGCCAGCAGCAAAACAGGGACTAATGAAAAACTGTTTTTT. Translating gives CASSKTGTNEKLFF.

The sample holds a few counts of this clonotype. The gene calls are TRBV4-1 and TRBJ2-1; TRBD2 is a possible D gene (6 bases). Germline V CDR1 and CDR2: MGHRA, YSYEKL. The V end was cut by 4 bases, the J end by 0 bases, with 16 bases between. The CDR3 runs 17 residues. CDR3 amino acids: CASSRGLPTSSYNEQFF. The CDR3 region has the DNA TGCGCCAGCAGCCGGGGACTCCCAACAAGCTCCTACAATGAGCAGTTCTTC.

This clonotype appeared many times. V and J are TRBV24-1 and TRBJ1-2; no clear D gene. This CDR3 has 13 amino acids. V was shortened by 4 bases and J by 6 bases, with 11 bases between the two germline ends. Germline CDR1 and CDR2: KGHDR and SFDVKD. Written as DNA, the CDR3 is TGTGCCACCAGTGAGTCGGGGTTTGATGGCTACACCTTC. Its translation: CATSESGFDGYTF.

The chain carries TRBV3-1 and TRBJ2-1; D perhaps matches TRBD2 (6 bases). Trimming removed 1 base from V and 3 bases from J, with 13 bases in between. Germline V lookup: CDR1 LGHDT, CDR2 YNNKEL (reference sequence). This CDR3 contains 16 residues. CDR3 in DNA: TGTGCCAGCAGCCAAGGATCAGCGGGTGACTACAATGAGCAGTTCTTC. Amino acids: CASSQGSAGDYNEQFF.

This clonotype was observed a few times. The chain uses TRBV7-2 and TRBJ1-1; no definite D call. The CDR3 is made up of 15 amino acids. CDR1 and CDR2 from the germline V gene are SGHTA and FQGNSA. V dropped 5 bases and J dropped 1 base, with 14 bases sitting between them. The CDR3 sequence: CASSLKVGPNTEAFF. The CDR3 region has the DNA TGTGCCAGCAGCCTCAAGGTTGGGCCGAACACTGAAGCTTTCTTT.